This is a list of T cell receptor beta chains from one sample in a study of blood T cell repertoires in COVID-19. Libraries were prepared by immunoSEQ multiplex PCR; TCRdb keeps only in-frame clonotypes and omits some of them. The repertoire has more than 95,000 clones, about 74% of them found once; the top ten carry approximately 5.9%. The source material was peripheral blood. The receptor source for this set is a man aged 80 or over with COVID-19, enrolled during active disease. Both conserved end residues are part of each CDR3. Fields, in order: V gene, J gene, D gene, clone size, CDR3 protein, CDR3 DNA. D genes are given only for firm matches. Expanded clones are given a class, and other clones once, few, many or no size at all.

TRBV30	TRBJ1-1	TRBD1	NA	CAWSTQGGTEAFF	TGTGCCTGGAGTACTCAGGGGGGCACTGAAGCTTTCTTT
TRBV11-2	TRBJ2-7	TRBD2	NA	CASSLRVAGVFYEQYF	TGTGCCAGCAGCCTGAGGGTAGCGGGAGTGTTTTACGAGCAGTACTTC
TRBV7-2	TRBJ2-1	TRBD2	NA	CASSPSTSRDNEQFF	TGTGCCAGCAGCCCATCGACTAGCAGGGACAATGAGCAGTTCTTC
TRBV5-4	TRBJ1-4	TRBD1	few	CASSLTGQGASNEKLFF	TGTGCCAGCAGCTTGACCGGACAGGGGGCATCTAATGAAAAACTGTTTTTT
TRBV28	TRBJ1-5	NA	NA	CASRQGNQPQHF	TGTGCCAGTCGACAGGGCAATCAGCCCCAGCATTTT
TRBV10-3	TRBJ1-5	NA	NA	CAISDAGDGQPQHF	TGTGCCATCAGTGATGCGGGGGACGGTCAGCCCCAGCATTTT
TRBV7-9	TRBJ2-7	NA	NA	CASSLSGSYEQYF	TGTGCCAGCAGCCTCTCGGGGTCCTACGAGCAGTACTTC
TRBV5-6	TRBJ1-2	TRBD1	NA	CASSRGRQGAGGYTF	TGTGCCAGCTCCCGGGGGCGACAGGGGGCCGGAGGCTACACCTTC
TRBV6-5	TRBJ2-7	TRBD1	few	CASSPRGTGVEQYF	TGTGCCAGCAGTCCAAGGGGGACAGGGGTCGAGCAGTACTTC
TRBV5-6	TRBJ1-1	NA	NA	CASSHRVGTEAFF	TGTGCCAGCAGCCACAGGGTTGGTACTGAAGCTTTCTTT
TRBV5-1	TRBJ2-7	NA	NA	CASSLGWRTYEQYF	TGCGCCAGCAGCTTGGGGTGGCGGACCTACGAGCAGTACTTC
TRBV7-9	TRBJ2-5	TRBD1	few	CASSWGQGVSSQETQYF	TGTGCCAGCAGCTGGGGACAGGGGGTGTCTAGTCAAGAGACCCAGTACTTC
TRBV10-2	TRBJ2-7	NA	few	CASNGNSYEQYF	TGCGCCAGCAACGGGAACTCCTACGAGCAGTACTTC
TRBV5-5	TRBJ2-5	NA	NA	CASSLAQGQETQYF	TGTGCCAGCAGCTTGGCCCAGGGCCAGGAGACCCAGTACTTC
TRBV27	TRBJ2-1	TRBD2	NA	CASSLGGVNEQFF	TGTGCCAGCAGCCTGGGGGGGGTTAATGAGCAGTTCTTC
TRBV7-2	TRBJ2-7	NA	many	CASSLDGSYHEQYF	TGTGCCAGCAGCTTAGACGGGAGCTACCACGAGCAGTACTTC
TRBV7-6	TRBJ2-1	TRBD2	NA	CASSLELAGGTYNEQFF	TGTGCCAGCAGCTTAGAGCTTGCGGGAGGGACCTACAATGAGCAGTTCTTC
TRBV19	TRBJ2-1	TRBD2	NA	CASRNPGLAGGHEQFF	TGTGCCAGTAGGAACCCGGGACTAGCGGGAGGCCATGAGCAGTTCTTC
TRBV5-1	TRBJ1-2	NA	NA	CASSPAGTYGYTF	TGCGCCAGCAGCCCGGCGGGGACCTATGGCTACACCTTC
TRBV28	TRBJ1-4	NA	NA	CASSGHVDGKLFF	TGTGCCAGCAGTGGCCACGTTGATGGAAAACTGTTTTTT
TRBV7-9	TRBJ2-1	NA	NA	CASSFKLLGSYNEQFF	TGTGCCAGCAGCTTCAAACTATTAGGCTCCTACAATGAGCAGTTCTTC
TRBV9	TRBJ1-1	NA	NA	CASSVGTGTEAFF	TGTGCCAGCAGCGTAGGGACGGGGACTGAAGCTTTCTTT
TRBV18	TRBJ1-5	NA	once	CASSPGEDQPQHF	TGTGCCAGCTCACCGGGGGAGGATCAGCCCCAGCATTTT
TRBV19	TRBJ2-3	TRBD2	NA	CASSSLGLAGGPDTQYF	TGTGCCAGTAGTTCTTTGGGACTAGCGGGAGGGCCAGATACGCAGTATTTT
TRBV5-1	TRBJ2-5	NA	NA	CASSLRVAEETQYF	TGCGCCAGCAGCTTGCGGGTAGCGGAAGAGACCCAGTACTTC
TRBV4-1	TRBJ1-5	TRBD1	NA	CASSQGNARGVGQPQHF	TGCGCCAGCAGCCAAGGAAATGCCAGGGGGGTCGGTCAGCCCCAGCATTTT
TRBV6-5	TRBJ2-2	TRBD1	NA	CASFRQGSTGELFF	TGTGCCAGCTTTAGACAGGGTTCCACCGGGGAGCTGTTTTTT
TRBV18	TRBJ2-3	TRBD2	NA	CASSPPYAGGYTQYF	TGTGCCAGCTCACCGCCCTACGCGGGAGGGTATACGCAGTATTTT
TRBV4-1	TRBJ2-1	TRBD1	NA	CASSAFVDRVYNEQFF	TGCGCCAGCAGCGCTTTCGTGGACAGGGTTTACAATGAGCAGTTCTTC
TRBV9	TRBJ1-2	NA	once	CASSVDRGYGYTF	TGTGCCAGCAGCGTAGATAGGGGCTATGGCTACACCTTC
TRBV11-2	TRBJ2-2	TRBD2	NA	CASSSGLAGTLGTGELFF	TGTGCCAGCAGCTCGGGACTAGCGGGGACGTTGGGCACCGGGGAGCTGTTTTTT
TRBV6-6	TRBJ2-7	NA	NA	CASSWGQTYEQYF	TGTGCCAGCAGTTGGGGGCAGACCTACGAGCAGTACTTC
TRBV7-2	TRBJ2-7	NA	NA	CASSFDIQGWYEQYF	TGTGCCAGCAGCTTTGATATCCAGGGTTGGTACGAGCAGTACTTC
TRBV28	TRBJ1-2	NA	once	CASSLLRVNYGYTF	TGTGCCAGCAGTCTTTTGAGGGTAAACTATGGCTACACCTTC
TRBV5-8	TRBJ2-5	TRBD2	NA	CASSLDLAGEETQYF	TGTGCCAGCAGCTTGGATCTAGCGGGAGAGGAGACCCAGTACTTC
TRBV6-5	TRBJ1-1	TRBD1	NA	CASSPRDRGFMAFF	TGTGCCAGCAGCCCGCGGGACAGGGGGTTTATGGCTTTCTTT
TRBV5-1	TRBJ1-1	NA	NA	CASSLVANTEAFF	TGCGCCAGCAGCTTGGTAGCAAACACTGAAGCTTTCTTT
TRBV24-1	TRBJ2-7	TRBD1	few	CATSDQRSTGVWEQYF	TGTGCCACCAGTGATCAGAGAAGTACAGGGGTTTGGGAGCAGTACTTC
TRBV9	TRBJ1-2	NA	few	CASTLVGYGYTF	TGTGCCAGCACCCTAGTGGGCTATGGCTACACCTTC
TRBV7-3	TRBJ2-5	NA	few	CASSLGGQETQYF	TGTGCCAGCAGCTTAGGGGGGCAAGAGACCCAGTACTTC
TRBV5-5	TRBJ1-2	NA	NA	CASSLEGIYGYTF	TGTGCCAGCAGCTTGGAGGGGATCTATGGCTACACCTTC
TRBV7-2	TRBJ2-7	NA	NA	CASSSRSASSYEQYF	TGTGCCAGCAGCTCGAGGTCAGCCAGCTCCTACGAGCAGTACTTC
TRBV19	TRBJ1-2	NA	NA	CASSILSAAKIYGYTF	TGTGCCAGTAGTATTCTGTCGGCAGCGAAAATCTATGGCTACACCTTC
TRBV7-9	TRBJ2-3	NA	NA	CASSLTDTQYF	TGTGCCAGCAGCCTCACAGATACGCAGTATTTT
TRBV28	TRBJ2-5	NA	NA	CASSLLGRETQYF	TGTGCCAGCAGTTTATTGGGCAGAGAGACCCAGTACTTC
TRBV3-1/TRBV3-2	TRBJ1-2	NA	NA	CASSQGAGAGGYTF	TGTGCCAGCAGCCAAGGTGCGGGGGCGGGAGGCTACACCTTC
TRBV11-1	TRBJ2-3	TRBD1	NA	CASSLGQGRGDTQYF	TGTGCCAGCAGCTTAGGACAGGGTCGTGGGGATACGCAGTATTTT
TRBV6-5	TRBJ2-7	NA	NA	CASSYGQLSSYEQYF	TGTGCCAGCAGTTACGGACAGCTCAGCTCCTACGAGCAGTACTTC
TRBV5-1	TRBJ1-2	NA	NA	CASSMGSLTGDGYTF	TGCGCCAGCAGCATGGGATCCTTGACAGGAGATGGCTACACCTTC
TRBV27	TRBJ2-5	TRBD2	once	CASRRSGAGQETQYF	TGTGCCAGCAGGAGGAGCGGGGCGGGGCAAGAGACCCAGTACTTC
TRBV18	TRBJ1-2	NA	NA	CASSPSRTSLPYGYTF	TGTGCCAGCTCACCAAGCAGGACAAGTCTACCCTATGGCTACACCTTC
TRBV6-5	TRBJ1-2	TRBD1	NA	CASRGQGVWYGYTF	TGTGCCAGCAGGGGACAGGGGGTTTGGTATGGCTACACCTTC
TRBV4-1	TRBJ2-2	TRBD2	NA	CASSQDAAGETGELFF	TGCGCCAGCAGCCAAGATGCGGCGGGAGAGACCGGGGAGCTGTTTTTT
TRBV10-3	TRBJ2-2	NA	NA	CAIGSAGVGGELFF	TGTGCCATCGGGTCAGCAGGGGTAGGCGGGGAGCTGTTTTTT
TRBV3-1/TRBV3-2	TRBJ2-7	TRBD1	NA	CASSQDLWTGNYEQYF	TGTGCCAGCAGCCAAGATCTCTGGACAGGGAACTACGAGCAGTACTTC